In its sample, the clone carrying this T cell receptor (beta chain) was seen a few times. Antigen: not known. This sample is drawn from a study of CD8 T cells in ankylosing spondylitis. Study-wide points: Clones tied to disease were said to be significantly enriched in matched ankylosing spondylitis synovial fluid. Existing reports had already noted some motif variants in reactive arthritis synovial fluid and blood. Seemingly characteristic of ankylosing spondylitis blood was a TCR beta motif consisting of roughly 8 highly homologous variants.

V lost 2 bases to trimming and J lost 7 bases; unmatched junction nucleotides: 0. The germline CDR1 and CDR2 sequences are MNHEY and SMNVEV (reference sequence). This CDR3 has 14 amino acids. TCRdb re-called the 5' RACE reads through MiXCR, storing one row per CDR3 protein. The data hold about 340,000 distinct CDR3 sequences, with roughly 15% observed a single time. The specimen was blood, either unsorted or a sorted T cell fraction (not recorded which). V usage is TRBV27 and J usage is TRBJ1-6, with TRBD1 matching over 9 bases. The TCR was taken from a male donor with ankylosing spondylitis or in good health (not recorded which). The CDR3, as DNA: TGTGCCAGCAGTTTAGGGACAGGGAATTCACCCCTCCACTTT. Translation: CASSLGTGNSPLHF.